The 5 T cell receptor beta chains presented below share a single source sample, sequenced in a study of CD8+ T cells in alopecia areata. Sequencing relied on a cDNA template that was reverse transcribed from extracted RNA. Method: immunoSEQ multiplex PCR; TCRdb's copy keeps in-frame clones and lacks some. The sample includes some 170,000 clones, 50% to 70% of them seen just once. Source: CD4+ T cells sorted from blood, taken at week 0. These receptors all come from a human donor with alopecia areata.

This chain connects TRBV30 to TRBJ1-2; D ambiguous. The CDR3 consists of 13 residues. Trimming shortened V by 6 bases and J by 6 bases, and 17 bases separated the two germline ends. CDR1 and CDR2 (germline): GTSNPN, SVGIG (reference sequence). CDR3 region: CACHYFFGDGYTF. The DNA of the CDR3 is TGTGCCTGCCATTACTTTTTCGGGGATGGCTACACCTTC.

This clone occurred once. This chain uses TRBV10-3 with TRBJ1-2; D not certain. Germline-derived CDR1 and CDR2 are ENHRY and SYGVKD. The CDR3 length is 14 residues. Trimming shortened V by 6 bases and J by 6 bases, and 17 bases separated the two germline ends. The CDR3 protein is CAIRVEGVVDGYTF. The CDR3, as DNA: TGTGCCATCAGAGTTGAGGGAGTAGTTGATGGCTACACCTTC.

This chain uses TRBV14 with TRBJ1-4; 9 bases match TRBD1. The CDR3 runs to 16 residues. J gave up 7 bases and V 4 bases, and 10 bases lay outside the gene matches. Germline CDR1 SGHDN, CDR2 FVKESK. The CDR3 DNA follows: TGTGCCAGCAGCCTAACATCGGGACAGGGCGGTGAAAAACTGTTTTTT. This translates into CASSLTSGQGGEKLFF. The whole variable domain, filled in from reference TRBV14 and TRBJ1-4, reads EAGVTQFPSHSVIEKGQTVTLRCDPISGHDNLYWYRRVMGKEIKFLLHFVKESKQDESGMPNNRFLAERTGGTYSTLKVQPAELEDSGVYFCASSLTSGQGGEKLFFGSGTQLSVL.

This clone was found a few times. The chain combines TRBV25-1 with TRBJ2-2; tentative D call: TRBD1 (5 bases). Germline CDR1 is MGHDK and CDR2 is SYGVNS. Trimming removed 8 bases from V and 0 bases from J, with 13 bases in between. The CDR3 runs 15 residues. CDR3 loop: CASQVDRSNTGELFF. In DNA form, the CDR3 reads TGTGCCAGCCAGGTCGACAGATCGAACACCGGGGAGCTGTTTTTT.

The CDR3 sequence: CASSLGLEAFF. The CDR3 DNA sequence: TGTGCCAGCAGCTTAGGCCTTGAAGCTTTCTTT. The chain recombines TRBV7-2 with TRBJ1-1; D remains unclear. V lost 1 base and J lost 7, with 4 bases in between. Germline values: CDR1 SGHTA, CDR2 FQGNSA. The CDR3 sequence is 11 residues long.